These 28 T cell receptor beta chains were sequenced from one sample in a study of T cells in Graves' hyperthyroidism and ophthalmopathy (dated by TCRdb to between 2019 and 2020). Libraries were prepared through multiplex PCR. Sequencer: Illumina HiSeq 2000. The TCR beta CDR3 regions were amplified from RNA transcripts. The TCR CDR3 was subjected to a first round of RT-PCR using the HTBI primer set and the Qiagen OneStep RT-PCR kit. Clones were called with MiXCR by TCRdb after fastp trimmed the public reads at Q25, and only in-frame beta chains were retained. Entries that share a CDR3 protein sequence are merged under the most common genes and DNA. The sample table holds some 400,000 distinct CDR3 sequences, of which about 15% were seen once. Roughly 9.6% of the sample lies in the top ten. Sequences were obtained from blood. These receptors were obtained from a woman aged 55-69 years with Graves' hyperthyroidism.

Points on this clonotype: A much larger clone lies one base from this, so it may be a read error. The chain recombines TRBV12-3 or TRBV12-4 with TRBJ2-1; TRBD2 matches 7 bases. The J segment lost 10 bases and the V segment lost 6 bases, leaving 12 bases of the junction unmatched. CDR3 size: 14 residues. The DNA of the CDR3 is TGTGCCAGCAGCAGCGGGGCAGGGTCTAGGGAGCAGTTCTTC. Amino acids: CASSSGAGSREQFF.

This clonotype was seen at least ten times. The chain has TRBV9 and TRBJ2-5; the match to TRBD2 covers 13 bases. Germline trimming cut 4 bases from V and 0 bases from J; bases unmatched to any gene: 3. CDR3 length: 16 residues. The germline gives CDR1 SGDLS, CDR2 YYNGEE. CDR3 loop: CASSIGTSGNQETQYF. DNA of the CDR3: TGTGCCAGCAGCATCGGGACTAGCGGGAACCAAGAGACCCAGTACTTC. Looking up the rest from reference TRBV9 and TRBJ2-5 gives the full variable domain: DSGVTQTPKHLITATGQRVTLRCSPRSGDLSVYWYQQSLDQGLQFLIQYYNGEERAKGNILERFSAQQFPDLHSELNLSSLELGDSALYFCASSIGTSGNQETQYFGPGTRLLVL.

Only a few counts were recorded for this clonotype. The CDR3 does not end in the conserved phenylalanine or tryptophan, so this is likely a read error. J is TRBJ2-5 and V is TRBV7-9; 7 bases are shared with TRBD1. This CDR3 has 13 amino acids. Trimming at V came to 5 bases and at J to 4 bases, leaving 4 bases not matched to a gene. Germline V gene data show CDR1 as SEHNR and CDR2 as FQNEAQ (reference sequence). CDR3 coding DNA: TGTGCCAGCAGCCCGACAGGGACAGAGACCCAGTACCTC. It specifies CASSPTGTETQYL.

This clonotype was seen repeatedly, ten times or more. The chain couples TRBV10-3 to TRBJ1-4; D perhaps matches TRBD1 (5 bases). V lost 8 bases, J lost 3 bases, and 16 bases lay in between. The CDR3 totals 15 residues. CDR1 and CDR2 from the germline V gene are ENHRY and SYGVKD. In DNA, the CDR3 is TGTGCCATCCGCTCCCACAGGAAAGCTAATGAAAAACTGTTTTTT. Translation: CAIRSHRKANEKLFF.

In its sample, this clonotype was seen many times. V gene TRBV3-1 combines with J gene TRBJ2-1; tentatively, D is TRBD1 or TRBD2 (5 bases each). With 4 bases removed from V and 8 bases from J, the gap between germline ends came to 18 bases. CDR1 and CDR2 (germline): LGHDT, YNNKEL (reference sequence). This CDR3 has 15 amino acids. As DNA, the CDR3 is TGTGCCAGCAGCCGGCCGGGACCCCCCTTCGATGAGCAGTTCTTC. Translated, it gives CASSRPGPPFDEQFF.

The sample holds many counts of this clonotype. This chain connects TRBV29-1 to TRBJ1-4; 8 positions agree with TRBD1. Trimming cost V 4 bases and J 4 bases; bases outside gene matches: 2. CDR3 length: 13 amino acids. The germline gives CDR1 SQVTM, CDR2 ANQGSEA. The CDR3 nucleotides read TGCAGCGTTGCCAGGGGGCTTAATGAAAAACTGTTTTTT. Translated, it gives CSVARGLNEKLFF.

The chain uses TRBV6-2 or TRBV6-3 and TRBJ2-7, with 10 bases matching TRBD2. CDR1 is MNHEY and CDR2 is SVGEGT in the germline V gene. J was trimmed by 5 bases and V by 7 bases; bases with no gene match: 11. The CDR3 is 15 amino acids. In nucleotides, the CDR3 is TGTGCCAGCACCCGGGGGAGCGGGAGGGCCCACGAGCAGTACTTC. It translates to CASTRGSGRAHEQYF.

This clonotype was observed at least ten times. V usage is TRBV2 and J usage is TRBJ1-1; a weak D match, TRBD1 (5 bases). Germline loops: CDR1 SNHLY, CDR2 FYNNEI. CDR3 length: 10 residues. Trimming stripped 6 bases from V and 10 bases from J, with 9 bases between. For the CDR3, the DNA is TGTGCCAGCAGCCAGGGTAGAGCTTTCTTT. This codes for CASSQGRAFF. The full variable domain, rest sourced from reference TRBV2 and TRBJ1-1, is EPEVTQTPSHQVTQMGQEVILRCVPISNHLYFYWYRQILGQKVEFLVSFYNNEISEKSEIFDDQFSVERPDGSNFTLKIRSTKLEDSAMYFCASSQGRAFFGQGTRLTVV.

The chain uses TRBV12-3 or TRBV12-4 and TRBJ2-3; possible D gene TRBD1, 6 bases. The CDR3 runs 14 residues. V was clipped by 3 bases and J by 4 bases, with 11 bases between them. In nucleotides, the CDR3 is TGTGCCAGCAGTTTCAGCCAGGGGTCAGATACGCAGTATTTT. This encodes CASSFSQGSDTQYF.

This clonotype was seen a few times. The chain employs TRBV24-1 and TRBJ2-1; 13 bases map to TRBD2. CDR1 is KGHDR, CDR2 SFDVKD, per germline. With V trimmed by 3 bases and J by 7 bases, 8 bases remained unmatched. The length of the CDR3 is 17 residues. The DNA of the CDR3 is TGTGCCACCAGTGATGTCCCGACTAGCGGGAGGACGAATGAGCAGTTCTTC. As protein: CATSDVPTSGRTNEQFF.

CDR3 in amino acids: CASSPPSPLRTEAFF. The CDR3 nucleotides read TGTGCCAGCTCACCACCGTCCCCCCTTCGCACTGAAGCTTTCTTT. The chain carries TRBV12-3 or TRBV12-4 and TRBJ1-1; the D is unclear. Trimming cost V 8 bases and J 4 bases, with 20 bases left between them. The CDR3 totals 15 residues.

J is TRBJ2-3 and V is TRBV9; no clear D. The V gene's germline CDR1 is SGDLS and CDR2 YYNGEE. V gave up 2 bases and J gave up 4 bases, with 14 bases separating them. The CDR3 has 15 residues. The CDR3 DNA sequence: TGTGCCAGCAGCGTCCAGTCGTACCCGTCAGATACGCAGTATTTT. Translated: CASSVQSYPSDTQYF.

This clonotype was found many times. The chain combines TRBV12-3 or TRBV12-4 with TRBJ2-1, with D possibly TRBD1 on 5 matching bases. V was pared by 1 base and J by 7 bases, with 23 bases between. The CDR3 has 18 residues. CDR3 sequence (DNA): TGTGCCAGCAGTTTAGTTTATTGGGGCTCATCGTCCGGTAATGAGCAGTTCTTC. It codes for CASSLVYWGSSSGNEQFF.

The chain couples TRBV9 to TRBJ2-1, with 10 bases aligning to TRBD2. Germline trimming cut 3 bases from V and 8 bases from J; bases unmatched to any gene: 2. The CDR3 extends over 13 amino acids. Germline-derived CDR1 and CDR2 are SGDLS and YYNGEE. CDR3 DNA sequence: TGTGCCAGCAGCGCTAGCGGGAGATATGAGCAGTTCTTC. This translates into CASSASGRYEQFF.

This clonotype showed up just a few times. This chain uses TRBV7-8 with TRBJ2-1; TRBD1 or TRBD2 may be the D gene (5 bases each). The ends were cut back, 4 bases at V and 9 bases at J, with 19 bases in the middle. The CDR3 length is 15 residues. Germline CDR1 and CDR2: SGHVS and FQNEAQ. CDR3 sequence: CASSSNRPRGSEQFF. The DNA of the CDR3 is TGTGCCAGCAGCTCAAACAGGCCTAGAGGGAGTGAGCAGTTCTTC.

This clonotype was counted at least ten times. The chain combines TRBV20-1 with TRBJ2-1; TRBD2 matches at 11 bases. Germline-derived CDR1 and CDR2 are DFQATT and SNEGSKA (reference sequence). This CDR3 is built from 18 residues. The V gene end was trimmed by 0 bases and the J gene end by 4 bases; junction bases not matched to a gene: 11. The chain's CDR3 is CSAREHRRLAGTYNEQFF. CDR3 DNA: TGCAGTGCTAGAGAGCATAGAAGACTAGCGGGAACTTACAATGAGCAGTTCTTC.

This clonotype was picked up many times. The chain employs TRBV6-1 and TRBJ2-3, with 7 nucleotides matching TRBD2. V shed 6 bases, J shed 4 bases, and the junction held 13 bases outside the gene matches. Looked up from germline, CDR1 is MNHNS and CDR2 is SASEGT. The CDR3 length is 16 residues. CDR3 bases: TGTGCCAGCAGCCCTCGTGGCGGGAGTGGCGCAGATACGCAGTATTTT. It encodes CASSPRGGSGADTQYF.

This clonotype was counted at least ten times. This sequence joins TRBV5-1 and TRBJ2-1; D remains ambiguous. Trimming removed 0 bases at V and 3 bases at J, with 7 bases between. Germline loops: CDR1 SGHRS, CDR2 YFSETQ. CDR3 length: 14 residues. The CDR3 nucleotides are TGCGCCAGCAGCTTGGACGCCGGCTACAATGAGCAGTTCTTC. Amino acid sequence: CASSLDAGYNEQFF.

CDR3 nucleotide sequence: TGTGCCAGCAGCGCCGGAGAGGTGGGACTCAGGTTCCAGGAGACCCAGTACTTC. Protein product: CASSAGEVGLRFQETQYF. The V and J genes are TRBV9 and TRBJ2-5; D might be TRBD2 (6 bases). This CDR3 has 18 residues. V was shortened by 3 bases and J by 5 bases, with 26 bases between the two germline ends. Germline V gene data show CDR1 as SGDLS and CDR2 as YYNGEE. Filled out from reference TRBV9 and TRBJ2-5, the complete variable domain reads DSGVTQTPKHLITATGQRVTLRCSPRSGDLSVYWYQQSLDQGLQFLIQYYNGEERAKGNILERFSAQQFPDLHSELNLSSLELGDSALYFCASSAGEVGLRFQETQYFGPGTRLLVL.

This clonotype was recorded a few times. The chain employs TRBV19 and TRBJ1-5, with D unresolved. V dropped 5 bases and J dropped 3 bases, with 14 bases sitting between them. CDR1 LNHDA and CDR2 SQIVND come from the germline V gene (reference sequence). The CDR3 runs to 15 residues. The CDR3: CASSSPQADNQPQHF. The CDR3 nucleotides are TGTGCCAGTAGTTCCCCGCAGGCCGACAATCAGCCCCAGCATTTT.

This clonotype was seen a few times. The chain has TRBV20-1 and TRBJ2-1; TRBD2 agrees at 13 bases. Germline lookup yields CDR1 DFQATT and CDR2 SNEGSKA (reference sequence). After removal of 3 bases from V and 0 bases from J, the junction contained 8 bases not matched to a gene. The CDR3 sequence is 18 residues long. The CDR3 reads CSARPGLAGPSSYNEQFF. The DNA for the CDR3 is TGCAGTGCTAGGCCGGGACTAGCGGGGCCCAGCTCCTACAATGAGCAGTTCTTC.

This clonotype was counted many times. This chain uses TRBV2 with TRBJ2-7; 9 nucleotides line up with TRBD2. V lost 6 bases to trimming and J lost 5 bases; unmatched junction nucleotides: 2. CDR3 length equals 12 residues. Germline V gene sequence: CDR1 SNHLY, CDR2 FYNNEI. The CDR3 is CASRLAGNEQYF. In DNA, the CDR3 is TGTGCCAGCAGGCTAGCGGGAAACGAGCAGTACTTC. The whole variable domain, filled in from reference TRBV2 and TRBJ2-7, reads EPEVTQTPSHQVTQMGQEVILRCVPISNHLYFYWYRQILGQKVEFLVSFYNNEISEKSEIFDDQFSVERPDGSNFTLKIRSTKLEDSAMYFCASRLAGNEQYFGPGTRLTVT.

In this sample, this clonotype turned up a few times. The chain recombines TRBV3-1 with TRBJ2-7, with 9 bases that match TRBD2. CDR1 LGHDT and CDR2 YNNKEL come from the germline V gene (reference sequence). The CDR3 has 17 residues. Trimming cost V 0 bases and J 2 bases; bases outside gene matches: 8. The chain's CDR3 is CASSQEWSQREAYEQYF. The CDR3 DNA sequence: TGTGCCAGCAGCCAAGAGTGGAGCCAGCGGGAGGCCTACGAGCAGTACTTC.

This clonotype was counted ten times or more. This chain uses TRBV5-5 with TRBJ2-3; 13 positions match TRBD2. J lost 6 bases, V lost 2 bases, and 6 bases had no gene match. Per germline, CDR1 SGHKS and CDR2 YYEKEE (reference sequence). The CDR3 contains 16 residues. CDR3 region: CASSFTGTSGTDTQYF. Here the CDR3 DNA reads TGTGCCAGCAGCTTCACCGGGACTAGCGGGACGGATACGCAGTATTTT.

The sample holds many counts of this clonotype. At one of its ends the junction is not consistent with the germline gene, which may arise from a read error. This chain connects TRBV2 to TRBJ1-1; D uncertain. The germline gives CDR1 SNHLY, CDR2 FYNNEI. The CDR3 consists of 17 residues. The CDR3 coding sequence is TGTGCCAGCTCCTCAGGCGGCGGATCATTTTTGAACGCTGAAGCTTTCTTT. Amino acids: CASSSGGGSFLNAEAFF.

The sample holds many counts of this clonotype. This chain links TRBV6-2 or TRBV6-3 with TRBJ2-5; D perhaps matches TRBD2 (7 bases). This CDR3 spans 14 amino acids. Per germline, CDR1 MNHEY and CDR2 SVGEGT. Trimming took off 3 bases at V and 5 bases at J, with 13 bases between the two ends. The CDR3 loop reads CASSYGGARETQYF. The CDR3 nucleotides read TGTGCCAGCAGTTATGGGGGGGCGCGGGAGACCCAGTACTTC.

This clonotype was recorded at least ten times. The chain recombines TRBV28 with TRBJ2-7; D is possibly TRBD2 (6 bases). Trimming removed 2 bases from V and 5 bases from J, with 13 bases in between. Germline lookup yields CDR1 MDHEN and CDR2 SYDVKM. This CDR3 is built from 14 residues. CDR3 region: CASSLPGLIDEQYF. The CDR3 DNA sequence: TGTGCCAGCAGTTTACCGGGACTTATCGACGAGCAGTACTTC.

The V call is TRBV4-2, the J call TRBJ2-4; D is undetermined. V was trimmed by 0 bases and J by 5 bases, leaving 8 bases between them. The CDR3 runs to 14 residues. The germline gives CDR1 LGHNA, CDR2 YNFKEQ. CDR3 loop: CASSQESTENIQYF. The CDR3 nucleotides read TGTGCCAGCAGCCAAGAATCAACAGAAAACATTCAGTACTTC.